Listed here are 18 T cell receptor beta chains from one sample, sequenced in a study of shared clonotypes between healthy human individuals. Repertoires were generated with immunoSEQ multiplex PCR, while TCRdb's copy carries only in-frame clones and drops some. The table records around 2.3 million clones, 90% to 97% of them present only once. Material for sequencing was naive CD4+ T cells sorted from blood. Sample subset: CD45RA+ positively selected. All receptors come from a man between 18 and 29 years old in good health.

V usage is TRBV13 and J usage is TRBJ2-2, with unresolved D. The V and J ends lost 4 bases and 7 bases respectively, with 10 bases between them. CDR1 is PRHDT and CDR2 is FYEKMQ in the germline V gene (reference sequence). The length of the CDR3 is 13 residues. The CDR3 bases are TGTGCCAGCAGCTCCATAGGTAGCGGGGAGCTGTTTTTT. It yields the protein CASSSIGSGELFF.

The chain recombines TRBV28 with TRBJ2-5; a weak D match, TRBD2 (5 bases). CDR1 and CDR2 from the germline V gene are MDHEN and SYDVKM. The CDR3 runs to 13 residues. V was trimmed by 4 bases and J by 5 bases, leaving 11 bases between them. In DNA form, the CDR3 reads TGTGCCAGCAGTTGGAGGCTTAGCGAGACCCAGTACTTC. This codes for CASSWRLSETQYF.

V and J are TRBV11-2 and TRBJ2-7; 11 bases line up with TRBD2. J lost 5 bases, V lost 5 bases, and 8 bases had no gene match. Germline values: CDR1 SGHAT, CDR2 FQNNGV. The CDR3 runs to 15 residues. The CDR3 DNA reads as TGTGCCAGCAGCCTCAGACTAGCGGGATCCAACGAGCAGTACTTC. Translated, it gives CASSLRLAGSNEQYF.

The chain is built from TRBV5-6 and TRBJ1-1; the D is unclear. The ends were cut back, 4 bases at V and 0 bases at J, with 13 bases in the middle. This CDR3 contains 15 residues. Germline CDR1 reads SGHDT; CDR2 reads YYEEEE. CDR3 loop: CASSLGSGMNTEAFF. CDR3 DNA: TGTGCCAGCAGCCTGGGCTCGGGAATGAACACTGAAGCTTTCTTT.

This sequence joins TRBV9 and TRBJ2-7, with D perhaps TRBD2 (5 bases). Trimming took 0 bases from V and 0 from J, leaving 13 bases between them. CDR1 is SGDLS and CDR2 is YYNGEE in the germline V gene. The CDR3 is made up of 16 amino acids. This CDR3 reads CASSVGLRESSYEQYF. Here the CDR3 DNA reads TGTGCCAGCAGCGTAGGTCTGAGGGAGAGCTCCTACGAGCAGTACTTC. Complete variable domain (other parts from reference TRBV9 and TRBJ2-7): DSGVTQTPKHLITATGQRVTLRCSPRSGDLSVYWYQQSLDQGLQFLIQYYNGEERAKGNILERFSAQQFPDLHSELNLSSLELGDSALYFCASSVGLRESSYEQYFGPGTRLTVT.

This chain uses TRBV18 with TRBJ2-7, with 9 bases lining up with TRBD2. V lost 1 base and J lost 2; bases outside the gene matches: 6. CDR3 length equals 16 residues. In germline, CDR1 is KGHSH, CDR2 LQKENI. The CDR3 region is CASSPLAAGGPYEQYF. The CDR3 DNA sequence: TGTGCCAGCTCACCACTAGCAGCGGGGGGCCCCTACGAGCAGTACTTC.

The chain combines TRBV5-8 with TRBJ2-5; D is uncertain. This CDR3 spans 14 amino acids. The germline gives CDR1 SGHTS, CDR2 YDEGEE. The V gene lost 0 bases and the J gene lost 1 base, with 7 bases spanning the gap. CDR3 sequence reads: CASSLAPFQETQYF. The CDR3 DNA reads TGTGCCAGCAGCTTGGCTCCGTTCCAAGAGACCCAGTACTTC.

The chain recombines TRBV30 with TRBJ1-5; D possibly corresponds to TRBD1 (5 bases). The germline CDR1 and CDR2 sequences are GTSNPN and SVGIG (reference sequence). The CDR3 runs to 17 residues. Trimming pared 3 bases from V and 3 bases from J, leaving 21 bases between. DNA of the CDR3: TGTGCCTGGAGCGCTGGATGGGGGGTGGGAGACAATCAGCCCCAGCATTTT. Its protein is CAWSAGWGVGDNQPQHF.

The chain recombines TRBV7-2 with TRBJ1-5, with D perhaps matching TRBD1 (6 bases). The CDR3 is 16 residues long. The V gene lost 3 bases and the J gene lost 5 bases, with 17 bases spanning the gap. The germline V gene has CDR1 SGHTA and CDR2 FQGNSA. CDR3 DNA sequence: TGTGCCAGCAGCTTGCAAATCGGGACAACTCATCAGCCCCAGCATTTT. Translating gives CASSLQIGTTHQPQHF.

This chain uses TRBV27 with TRBJ2-2; 8 nucleotides agree with TRBD2. The J segment lost 5 bases and the V segment lost 6 bases, leaving 5 bases of the junction unmatched. The CDR3 sequence is 14 residues long. Germline V CDR1 and CDR2: MNHEY, SMNVEV (reference sequence). The CDR3 region is CASRELAATGELFF. The CDR3 nucleotides read TGTGCCAGCAGGGAACTAGCGGCTACCGGGGAGCTGTTTTTT.

The chain employs TRBV7-2 and TRBJ1-4; TRBD1 agrees at 10 bases. Germline-derived CDR1 and CDR2 are SGHTA and FQGNSA. The CDR3 spans 14 residues. Trimming at V came to 5 bases and at J to 8 bases, leaving 5 bases not matched to a gene. The CDR3 region has the DNA TGTGCCAGCAGCGACAGGGGGCTCAGGGAAAAACTGTTTTTT. This encodes CASSDRGLREKLFF.

The chain is built from TRBV10-2 and TRBJ2-2, with D possibly TRBD2 on 6 matching bases. Per the germline V gene, CDR1 is WSHSY and CDR2 is SAAADI. The CDR3 length is 13 residues. V was clipped by 5 bases and J by 5 bases, with 9 bases between them. CDR3 residues: CASSTGVTGELFF. The CDR3 DNA reads as TGCGCCAGCAGTACGGGGGTAACCGGGGAGCTGTTTTTT.

V is TRBV10-3 and J is TRBJ1-1; D gene unclear. V was clipped by 0 bases and J by 2 bases, with 7 bases between them. CDR3 length: 14 residues. CDR1 is ENHRY, CDR2 SYGVKD, per germline. DNA of the CDR3: TGTGCCATCAGTGAGTCGGTTACCAACACTGAAGCTTTCTTT. This gives the protein CAISESVTNTEAFF.

This chain joins TRBV7-2 and TRBJ1-2; tentative D call: TRBD1 (5 bases). Trimming took 5 bases from V and 1 from J, leaving 11 bases between them. Germline assignment: CDR1 SGHTA and CDR2 FQGNSA. The CDR3 is 14 residues long. This CDR3 is CASSAGDVNYGYTF. The CDR3 DNA reads TGTGCCAGCAGCGCTGGGGACGTTAACTATGGCTACACCTTC.

This clone came up once. V usage is TRBV5-8 and J usage is TRBJ2-3, with 8 positions matching TRBD1. The CDR3 has 15 amino acids. CDR1 is SGHTS, CDR2 YDEGEE, per germline. Trimming took 3 bases from V and 3 from J; bases not matched to a gene: 6. CDR3 coding DNA: TGTGCCAGCAGCTCACAGGGGGAGATGACAGATACGCAGTATTTT. It yields the protein CASSSQGEMTDTQYF.

Worth noting for this clone: The same CDR3 arises from other DNA sequences in this sample as well. V usage is TRBV5-1 and J usage is TRBJ1-1; weak D call: TRBD1 (5 bases). V lost 0 bases and J 5 bases, leaving 11 bases between the germline ends. CDR3 length equals 14 residues. From germline, CDR1 is SGHRS and CDR2 YFSETQ. The CDR3 spells CASSLAGTGTEAFF. Written as DNA, the CDR3 is TGCGCCAGCAGCTTGGCAGGGACGGGTACTGAAGCTTTCTTT. The variable domain in full, with the rest retrieved from reference TRBV5-1 and TRBJ1-1, is KAGVTQTPRYLIKTRGQQVTLSCSPISGHRSVSWYQQTPGQGLQFLFEYFSETQRNKGNFPGRFSGRQFSNSRSEMNVSTLELGDSALYLCASSLAGTGTEAFFGQGTRLTVV.

The CDR3 protein is CASSPHAGRSTDTQYF. The CDR3 region has the DNA TGTGCCAGCAGTCCCCATGCTGGCAGAAGCACAGATACGCAGTATTTT. J is TRBJ2-3 and V is TRBV6-6; D gene unclear. The germline V gene has CDR1 MNHNY and CDR2 SVGAGI (reference sequence). The CDR3 sequence is 16 residues long. V shed 5 bases and J shed 0 bases, with 15 bases lying between them.

This clone was observed once. The chain is built from TRBV5-4 and TRBJ2-7, with D unresolved. The V and J ends lost 0 bases and 3 bases respectively, with 16 bases between them. Germline loops: CDR1 SGHNT, CDR2 YYREEE (reference sequence). This CDR3 comprises 16 residues. This CDR3 reads CASSLAGSPTVYEQYF. The DNA of the CDR3 is TGTGCCAGCAGCTTGGCCGGGTCCCCAACGGTCTACGAGCAGTACTTC.